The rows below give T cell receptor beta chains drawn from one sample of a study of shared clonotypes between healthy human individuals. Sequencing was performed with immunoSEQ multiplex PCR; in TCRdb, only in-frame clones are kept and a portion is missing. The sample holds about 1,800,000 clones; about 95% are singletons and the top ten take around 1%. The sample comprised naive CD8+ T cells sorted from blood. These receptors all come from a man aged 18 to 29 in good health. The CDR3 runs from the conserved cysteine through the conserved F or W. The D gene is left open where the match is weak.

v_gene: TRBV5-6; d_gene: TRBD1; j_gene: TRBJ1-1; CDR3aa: CASSNLGTGGYPEAFF; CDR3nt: TGTGCCAGCAGCAACTTGGGTACAGGGGGGTACCCTGAAGCTTTCTTT
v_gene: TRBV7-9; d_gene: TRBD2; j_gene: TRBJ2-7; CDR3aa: CASSSSSTGGGSYEQYF; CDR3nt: TGTGCCAGCAGCTCCTCTAGCACGGGAGGAGGATCCTACGAGCAGTACTTC
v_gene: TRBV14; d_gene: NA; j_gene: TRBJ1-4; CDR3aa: CASSLGGEKLFF; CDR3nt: TGTGCCAGCAGCCTGGGGGGGGAAAAACTGTTTTTT
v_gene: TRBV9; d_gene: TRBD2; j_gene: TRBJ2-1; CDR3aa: CASRGLGRGEQFF; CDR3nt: TGTGCCAGCAGGGGACTAGGGAGGGGTGAGCAGTTCTTC
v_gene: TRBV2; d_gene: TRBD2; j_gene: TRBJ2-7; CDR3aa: CASSVLAGGNEQYF; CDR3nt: TGTGCCAGCAGCGTTCTGGCGGGGGGGAACGAGCAGTACTTC
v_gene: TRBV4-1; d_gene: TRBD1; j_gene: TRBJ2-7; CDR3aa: CASSQGTGKYEQYF; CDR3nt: TGCGCCAGCAGCCAAGGGACAGGGAAGTACGAGCAGTACTTC
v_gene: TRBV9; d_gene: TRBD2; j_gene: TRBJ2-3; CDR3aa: CASSGRLAGANTDTQYF; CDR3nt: TGTGCCAGCAGCGGTAGACTAGCGGGGGCCAACACAGATACGCAGTATTTT
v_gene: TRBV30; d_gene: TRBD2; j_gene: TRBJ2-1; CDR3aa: CAWSGGTSGGAFYNEQFF; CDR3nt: TGTGCCTGGAGTGGCGGGACTAGCGGGGGGGCCTTCTACAATGAGCAGTTCTTC
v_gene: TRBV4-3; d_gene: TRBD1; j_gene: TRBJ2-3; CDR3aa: CASSQDGTGWTTDTQYF; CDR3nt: TGCGCCAGCAGCCAAGACGGGACAGGGTGGACCACAGATACGCAGTATTTT
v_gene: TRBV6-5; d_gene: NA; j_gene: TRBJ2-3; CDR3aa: CATGSADTQYF; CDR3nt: TGTGCCACCGGTTCGGCAGATACGCAGTATTTT
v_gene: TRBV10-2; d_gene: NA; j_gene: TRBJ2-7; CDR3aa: CASSDSYEQYF; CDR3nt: TGCGCCAGTAGCGACTCCTACGAGCAGTACTTC
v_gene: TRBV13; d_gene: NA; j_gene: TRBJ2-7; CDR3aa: CASSSPGGSSYEQYF; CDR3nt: TGTGCCAGCAGCTCCCCGGGTGGGAGCTCCTACGAGCAGTACTTC
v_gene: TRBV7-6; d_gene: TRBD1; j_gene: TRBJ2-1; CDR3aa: CASSLSSPDRESYNEQFF; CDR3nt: TGTGCCAGCAGCTTATCGAGCCCCGACAGGGAATCCTACAATGAGCAGTTCTTC